This record looks at one T cell receptor beta chain sequence and its context. This sample was included in a study of blood T cell repertoires in COVID-19. Study background: The samples span acute and convalescent COVID-19 from the United States, Italy and Spain.

Original processing methods: By means of reference gene primer amplification, nucleated cell counts were estimated. TCRdb's table, derived via immunoSEQ multiplex PCR, lists solely in-frame clones and lacks some. That table supplies the V and J calls and clone size; D and trimming were determined from the DNA. The sample consists of some 400,000 clones, roughly 80% of them appearing once. Material: peripheral blood. This TCR came from a human donor with acute or convalescent COVID-19. The donor label of this sample is uncertain.

The DNA of the CDR3 is TGTGCCGGCGCCGGGACAGGGGCCTATGGCTACACCTTC. It translates to CAGAGTGAYGYTF. V gene TRBV18 combines with J gene TRBJ1-2, with TRBD1 matching over 10 bases. Germline V CDR1 and CDR2: KGHSH, LQKENI. The CDR3 has 13 amino acids. Germline trimming cut 11 bases from V and 4 bases from J; bases unmatched to any gene: 7.